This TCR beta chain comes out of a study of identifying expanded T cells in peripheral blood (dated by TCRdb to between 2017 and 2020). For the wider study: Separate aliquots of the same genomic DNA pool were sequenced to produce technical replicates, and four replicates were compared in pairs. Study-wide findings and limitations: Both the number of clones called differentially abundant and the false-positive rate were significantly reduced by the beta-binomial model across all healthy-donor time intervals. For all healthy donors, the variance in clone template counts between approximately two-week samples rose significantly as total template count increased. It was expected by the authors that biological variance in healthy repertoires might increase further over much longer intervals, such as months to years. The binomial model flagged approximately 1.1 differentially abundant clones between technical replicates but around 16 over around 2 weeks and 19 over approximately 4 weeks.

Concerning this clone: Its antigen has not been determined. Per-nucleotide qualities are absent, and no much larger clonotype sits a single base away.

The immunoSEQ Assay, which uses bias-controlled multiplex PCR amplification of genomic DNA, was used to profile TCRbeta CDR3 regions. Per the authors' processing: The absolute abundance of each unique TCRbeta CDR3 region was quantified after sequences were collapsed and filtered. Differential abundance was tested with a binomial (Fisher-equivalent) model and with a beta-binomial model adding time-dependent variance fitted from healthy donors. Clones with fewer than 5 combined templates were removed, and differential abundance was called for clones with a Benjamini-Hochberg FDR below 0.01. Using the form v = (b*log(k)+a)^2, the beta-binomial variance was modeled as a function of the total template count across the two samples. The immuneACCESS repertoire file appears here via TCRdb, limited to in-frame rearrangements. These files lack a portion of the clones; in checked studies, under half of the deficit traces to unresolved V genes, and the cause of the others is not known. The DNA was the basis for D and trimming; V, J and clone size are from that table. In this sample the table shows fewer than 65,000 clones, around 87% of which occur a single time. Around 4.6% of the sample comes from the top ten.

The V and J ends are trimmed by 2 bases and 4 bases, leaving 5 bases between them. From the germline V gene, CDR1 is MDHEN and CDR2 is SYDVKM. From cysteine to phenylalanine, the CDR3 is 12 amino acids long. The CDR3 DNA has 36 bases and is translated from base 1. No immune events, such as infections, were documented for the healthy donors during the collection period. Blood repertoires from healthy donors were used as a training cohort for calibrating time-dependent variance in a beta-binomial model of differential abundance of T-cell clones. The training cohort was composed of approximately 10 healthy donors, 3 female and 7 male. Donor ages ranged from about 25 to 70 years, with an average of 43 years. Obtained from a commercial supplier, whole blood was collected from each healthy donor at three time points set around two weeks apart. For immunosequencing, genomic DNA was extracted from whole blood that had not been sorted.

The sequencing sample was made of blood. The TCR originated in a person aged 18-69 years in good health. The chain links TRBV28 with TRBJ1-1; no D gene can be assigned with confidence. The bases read TGTGCCAGCAGTTTAGGACCCACTGAAGCTTTCTTT. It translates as CASSLGPTEAFF.